The T cell receptor beta chain described here comes from a study of shared clonotypes between healthy human individuals. The CDR3 loop spans 15 amino acids. Germline CDR1 and CDR2: SEHNR and FQNEAQ (reference sequence). Trimming removed 5 bases at V and 0 bases at J, with 13 bases between. General observations from the study: Against clonotypes common to all four donors, non-shared ones had lower generation probabilities.

Profiled with immunoSEQ multiplex PCR; TCRdb holds only in-frame clones, not every one. The sample records roughly 2.1 million clones, about 93% being singletons. In the case of this clone: Its matching antigen is unknown.

CD45RO-negative, CCR7-selected cells formed the naive CD8 fraction, which excluded terminally differentiated effector memory CD45RA+ cells. V is TRBV7-9 and J is TRBJ1-1; D is unclear. This clonotype was obtained from a man aged 18 to 29 in good health. Some clones in this sample may be carry-over from other donors' samples. What was sequenced was naive CD8+ T cells from PBMCs. Written as DNA, the CDR3 is TGTGCCAGCAGCGATAACAACCTCATGAACACTGAAGCTTTCTTT. As protein: CASSDNNLMNTEAFF.